The rows below give T cell receptor beta chains drawn from one sample of a study of blood T cell repertoires in COVID-19. Sequencing was performed with immunoSEQ multiplex PCR; in TCRdb, only in-frame clones are kept and a portion is missing. This sample has fewer than 200,000 clones, with 60% to 85% found just once. Sequencing used peripheral blood. These receptors all come from a man in his sixties with acute or convalescent COVID-19. CDR3s include the opening cysteine and the closing phenylalanine or tryptophan. Clone sizes are given selectively: once, few, many, or a class where the clone is expanded.

clone_size | j_call | v_call | cdr3_aa
. | TRBJ1-1 | TRBV11-2 | CASSLDRGAPFF
. | TRBJ2-7 | TRBV6-5 | CASSYATGSYEQYF
many | TRBJ1-5 | TRBV3-1/TRBV3-2 | CASSLTGEGQPQHF
. | TRBJ1-3 | TRBV7-9 | CASSPNLISSGNTIYF
. | TRBJ1-3 | TRBV10-3 | CAISESLRTVSGNTIYF
. | TRBJ2-7 | TRBV6-1 | CASSELAFPYEQYF
. | TRBJ1-6 | TRBV6-5 | CASSSTRAGVSPLHF
few | TRBJ1-1 | TRBV9 | CASSYEEGNTEAFF
. | TRBJ1-1 | TRBV18 | CATTRYRGAEAFF
once | TRBJ1-3 | TRBV19 | CASSFGAGTGNTIYF
. | TRBJ2-1 | TRBV13 | CASSVSSTSGGIDEQFF
. | TRBJ1-1 | TRBV30 | CAWQQAAPRAFF
. | TRBJ2-5 | TRBV21-1 | CASSKGDRGETQYF
once | TRBJ2-5 | TRBV9 | CASSGRDSEETQYF
. | TRBJ2-3 | TRBV5-6 | CASSLLAGTSTDTQYF
. | TRBJ1-2 | TRBV6-5 | CASYRGPLYGYTF
. | TRBJ1-4 | TRBV7-2 | CASSRKRTGTTNEKLFF
. | TRBJ2-7 | TRBV19 | CASSPFGTADYEQYF
. | TRBJ1-2 | TRBV7-8 | CASSLTRQGVSYGYTF
. | TRBJ2-3 | TRBV29-1 | CSVEFNGEGTDTQYF
. | TRBJ1-3 | TRBV6-5 | CASGVGSGNTIYF
. | TRBJ2-1 | TRBV7-2 | CASSLALGGGANEQFF
. | TRBJ1-3 | TRBV7-2 | CASSLGASTGGNTIYF
many | TRBJ1-1 | TRBV2 | CASEYGEGNTEAFF
once | TRBJ1-2 | TRBV7-3 | CASSLGQAGPYGYTF
. | TRBJ2-7 | TRBV30 | CAWNKAGLSYEQYF
. | TRBJ1-4 | TRBV27 | CASKVSGVGSEKLFF
. | TRBJ1-2 | TRBV19 | CASREGQGLYGYTF
. | TRBJ2-1 | TRBV9 | CASSVGDRPYNEQFF
. | TRBJ2-5 | TRBV12-5 | CASGLGDNKETQYF
. | TRBJ2-1 | TRBV23-1 | CASVENRFNNEQFF
. | TRBJ1-1 | TRBV6-5 | CASSRTARGTEAFF
. | TRBJ1-1 | TRBV30 | CACWLNTEAFF
. | TRBJ2-3 | TRBV6-2/TRBV6-3 | CASSFKTSTDTQYF
. | TRBJ2-6 | TRBV5-1 | CASSLARLGGANVLTF
. | TRBJ1-2 | TRBV2 | CASSESENYGYTF
. | TRBJ1-2 | TRBV3-1/TRBV3-2 | CASSQEGTVGGYTF
. | TRBJ2-5 | TRBV7-9 | CASTGQGKETQYF
. | TRBJ1-5 | TRBV19 | CASAPWSGQKLDSNQPQHF
. | TRBJ2-5 | TRBV24-1 | CATSDFSGGRETQYF
. | TRBJ1-1 | TRBV9 | CASSVGDSMNTEAFF
few | TRBJ1-2 | TRBV20-1 | CSATQGRGYTF
. | TRBJ2-2 | TRBV5-1 | CASALEGRGTGELFF
. | TRBJ2-3 | TRBV2 | CASSLIAGLSTDTQYF
once | TRBJ2-2 | TRBV5-5 | CASSLIQGQTGELFF
few | TRBJ1-6 | TRBV7-9 | CASSSAGGSLHF
. | TRBJ1-1 | TRBV11-2 | CASSLQGSTEAFF
. | TRBJ2-5 | TRBV3-1/TRBV3-2 | CASSQLASGYQETQYF
. | TRBJ2-7 | TRBV5-4 | CASSEQTSGGSEQYF
. | TRBJ1-4 | TRBV7-2 | CASSFQGSNEKLFF
. | TRBJ2-1 | TRBV7-2 | CASSPQGLHNEQFF
. | TRBJ1-3 | TRBV11-2 | CASSLGGGAPGNTIYF
. | TRBJ2-4 | TRBV19 | CASSIDAGGAAKNIQYF
. | TRBJ1-2 | TRBV6-5 | CASRDFSGNYGYTF
. | TRBJ1-5 | TRBV2 | CASSDGRGGRNQPQHF
. | TRBJ2-7 | TRBV5-1 | CASRVVLAPGFHEQYF